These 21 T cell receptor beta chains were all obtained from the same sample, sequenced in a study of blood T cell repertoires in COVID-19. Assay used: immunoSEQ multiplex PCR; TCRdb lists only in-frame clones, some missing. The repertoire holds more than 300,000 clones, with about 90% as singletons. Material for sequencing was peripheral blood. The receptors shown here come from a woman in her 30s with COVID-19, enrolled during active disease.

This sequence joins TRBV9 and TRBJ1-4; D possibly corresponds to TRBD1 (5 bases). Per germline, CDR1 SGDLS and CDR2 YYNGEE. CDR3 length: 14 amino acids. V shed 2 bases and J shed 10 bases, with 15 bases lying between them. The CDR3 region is CASSVSGGVGKLFF. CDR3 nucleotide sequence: TGTGCCAGCAGCGTCTCGGGGGGAGTTGGAAAACTGTTTTTT.

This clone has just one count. The CDR3 region is CASSLGTAAWDEQYF. The CDR3 nucleotides read TGTGCCAGCAGTTTAGGAACAGCGGCCTGGGACGAGCAGTACTTC. The gene calls are TRBV27 and TRBJ2-7; possible D gene TRBD2, 5 bases. V was clipped by 2 bases and J by 5 bases, with 16 bases between them. The CDR3 consists of 15 residues. The V gene's germline CDR1 is MNHEY and CDR2 SMNVEV (reference sequence).

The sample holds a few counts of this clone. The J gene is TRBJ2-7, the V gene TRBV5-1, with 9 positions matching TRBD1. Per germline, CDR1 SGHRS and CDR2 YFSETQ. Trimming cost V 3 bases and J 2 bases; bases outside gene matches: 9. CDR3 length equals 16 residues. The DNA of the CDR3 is TGCGCCAGCAGCTCCGATCCGGGACAGGGCCCCTACGAGCAGTACTTC. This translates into CASSSDPGQGPYEQYF. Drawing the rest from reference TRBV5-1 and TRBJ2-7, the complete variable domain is KAGVTQTPRYLIKTRGQQVTLSCSPISGHRSVSWYQQTPGQGLQFLFEYFSETQRNKGNFPGRFSGRQFSNSRSEMNVSTLELGDSALYLCASSSDPGQGPYEQYFGPGTRLTVT.

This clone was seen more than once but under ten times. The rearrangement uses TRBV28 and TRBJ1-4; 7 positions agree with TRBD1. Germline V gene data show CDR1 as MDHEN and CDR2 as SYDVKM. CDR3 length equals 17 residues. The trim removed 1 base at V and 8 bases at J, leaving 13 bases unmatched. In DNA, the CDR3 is TGTGCCAGCAGTTTATACGCCGTAGGGCAGGGGGAGGAAAAACTGTTTTTT. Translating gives CASSLYAVGQGEEKLFF. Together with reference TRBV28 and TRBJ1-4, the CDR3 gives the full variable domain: DVKVTQSSRYLVKRTGEKVFLECVQDMDHENMFWYRQDPGLGLRLIYFSYDVKMKEKGDIPEGYSVSREKKERFSLILESASTNQTSMYLCASSLYAVGQGEEKLFFGSGTQLSVL.

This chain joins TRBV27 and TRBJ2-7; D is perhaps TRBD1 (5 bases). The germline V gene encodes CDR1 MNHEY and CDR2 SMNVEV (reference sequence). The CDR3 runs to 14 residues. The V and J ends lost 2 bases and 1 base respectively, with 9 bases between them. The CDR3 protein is CASSLAGHSYEQYF. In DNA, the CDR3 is TGTGCCAGCAGTTTAGCCGGACATTCCTACGAGCAGTACTTC.

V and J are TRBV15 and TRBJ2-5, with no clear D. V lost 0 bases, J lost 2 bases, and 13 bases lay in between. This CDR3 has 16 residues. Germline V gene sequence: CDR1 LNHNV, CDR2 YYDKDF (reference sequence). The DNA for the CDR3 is TGTGCCACCAGCAGAGATCTGTCGCGGCTACAAGAGACCCAGTACTTC. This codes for CATSRDLSRLQETQYF.

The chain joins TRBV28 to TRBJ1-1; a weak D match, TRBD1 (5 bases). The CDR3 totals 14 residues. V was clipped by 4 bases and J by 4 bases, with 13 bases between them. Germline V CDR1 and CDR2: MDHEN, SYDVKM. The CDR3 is CASSSRGLGTEAFF. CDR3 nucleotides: TGTGCCAGCAGTTCTAGGGGTTTGGGCACTGAAGCTTTCTTT. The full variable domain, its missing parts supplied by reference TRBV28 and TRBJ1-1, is DVKVTQSSRYLVKRTGEKVFLECVQDMDHENMFWYRQDPGLGLRLIYFSYDVKMKEKGDIPEGYSVSREKKERFSLILESASTNQTSMYLCASSSRGLGTEAFFGQGTRLTVV.

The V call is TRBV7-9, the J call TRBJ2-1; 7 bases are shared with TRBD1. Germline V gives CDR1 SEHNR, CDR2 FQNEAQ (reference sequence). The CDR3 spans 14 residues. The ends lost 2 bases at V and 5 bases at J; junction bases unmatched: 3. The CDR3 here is CASSLRQGNNEQFF. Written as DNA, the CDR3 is TGTGCCAGCAGCTTACGACAGGGTAACAATGAGCAGTTCTTC.

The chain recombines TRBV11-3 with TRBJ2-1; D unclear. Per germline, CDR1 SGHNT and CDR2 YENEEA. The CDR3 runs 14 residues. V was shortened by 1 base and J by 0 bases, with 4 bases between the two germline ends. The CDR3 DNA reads TGTGCCAGCAGCTTAGGGAGCTCCTACAATGAGCAGTTCTTC. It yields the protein CASSLGSSYNEQFF.

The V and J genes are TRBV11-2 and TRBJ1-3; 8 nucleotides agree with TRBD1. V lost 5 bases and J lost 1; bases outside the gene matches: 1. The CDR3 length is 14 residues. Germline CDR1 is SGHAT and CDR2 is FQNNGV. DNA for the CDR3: TGTGCCAGCAGCACAGGGGGATCTGGAAACACCATATATTTT. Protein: CASSTGGSGNTIYF. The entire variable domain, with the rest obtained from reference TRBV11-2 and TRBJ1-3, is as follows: EAGVAQSPRYKIIEKRQSVAFWCNPISGHATLYWYQQILGQGPKLLIQFQNNGVVDDSQLPKDRFSAERLKGVDSTLKIQPAKLEDSAVYLCASSTGGSGNTIYFGEGSWLTVV.

The CDR3 coding sequence is TGTGCCAGCAGCTTGGAGTTCGATTCACCCCTCCACTTT. It codes for CASSLEFDSPLHF. V is TRBV11-3 and J is TRBJ1-6; D unclear. This CDR3 region has 13 residues. The V gene lost 3 bases and the J gene lost 8 bases, with 8 bases spanning the gap. Germline V gives CDR1 SGHNT, CDR2 YENEEA.

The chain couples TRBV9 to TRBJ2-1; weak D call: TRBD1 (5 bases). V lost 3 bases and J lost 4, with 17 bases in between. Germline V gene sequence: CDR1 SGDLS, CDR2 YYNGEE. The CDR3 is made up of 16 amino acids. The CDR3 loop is CASSELSRGSYNEQFF. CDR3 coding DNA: TGTGCCAGCAGCGAACTTTCAAGGGGTTCTTACAATGAGCAGTTCTTC.

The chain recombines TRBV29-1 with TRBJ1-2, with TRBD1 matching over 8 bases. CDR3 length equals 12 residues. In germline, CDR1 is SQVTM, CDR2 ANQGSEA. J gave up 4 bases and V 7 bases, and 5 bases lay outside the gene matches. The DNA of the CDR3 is TGCAGCGCCGGACAGGGATGCTATGGCTACACCTTC. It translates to CSAGQGCYGYTF.

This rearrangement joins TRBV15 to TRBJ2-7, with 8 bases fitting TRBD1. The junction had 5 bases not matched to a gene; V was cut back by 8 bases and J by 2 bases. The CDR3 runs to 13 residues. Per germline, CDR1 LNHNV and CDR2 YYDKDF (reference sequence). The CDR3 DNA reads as TGTGCCACCGGTACAGGGGGGACCTACGAGCAGTACTTC. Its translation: CATGTGGTYEQYF.

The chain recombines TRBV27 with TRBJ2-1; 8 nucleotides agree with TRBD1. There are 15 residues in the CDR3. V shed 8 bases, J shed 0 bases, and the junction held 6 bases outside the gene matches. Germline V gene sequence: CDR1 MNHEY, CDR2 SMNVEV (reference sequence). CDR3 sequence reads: CASSLTGGSYNEQFF. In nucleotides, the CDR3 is TGTGCCAGCTCGCTAACAGGGGGCTCCTACAATGAGCAGTTCTTC.

For the CDR3, the DNA is TGTGCCAGCAGTTTGGCAACACAGGGGAGCAATCAGCCCCAGCATTTT. It encodes CASSLATQGSNQPQHF. The J gene is TRBJ1-5, the V gene TRBV28; 7 nucleotides align to TRBD1. From germline, CDR1 is MDHEN and CDR2 SYDVKM. Losses at the gene ends were 3 bases for V and 1 base for J; bases not matched to a gene: 6. The CDR3 is 16 amino acids.

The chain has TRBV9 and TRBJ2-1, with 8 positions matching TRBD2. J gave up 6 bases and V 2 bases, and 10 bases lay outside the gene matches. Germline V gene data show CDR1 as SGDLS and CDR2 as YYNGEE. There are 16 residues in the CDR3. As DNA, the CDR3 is TGTGCCAGCAGCGTTGAGAACGGGAGGGCCGTCAATGAGCAGTTCTTC. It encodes CASSVENGRAVNEQFF.

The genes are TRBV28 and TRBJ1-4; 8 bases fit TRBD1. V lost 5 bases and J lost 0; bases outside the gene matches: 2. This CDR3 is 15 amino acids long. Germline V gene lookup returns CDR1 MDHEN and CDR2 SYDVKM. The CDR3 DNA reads TGTGCCAGCAGTCGGACAGGGACAACTAATGAAAAACTGTTTTTT. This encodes CASSRTGTTNEKLFF.

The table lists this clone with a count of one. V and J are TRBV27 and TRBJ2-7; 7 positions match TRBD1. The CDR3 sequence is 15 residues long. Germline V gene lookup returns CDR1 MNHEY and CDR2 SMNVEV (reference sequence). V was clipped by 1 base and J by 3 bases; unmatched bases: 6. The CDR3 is CASSLLWGQRYEQYF. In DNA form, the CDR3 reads TGTGCCAGCAGTTTATTATGGGGACAGCGCTACGAGCAGTACTTC.

CDR3: CASTPFYGGETQYF. In DNA, the CDR3 is TGTGCCAGCACCCCTTTTTACGGCGGGGAGACCCAGTACTTC. The genes are TRBV6-5 and TRBJ2-5; possibly TRBD2 for D (5 bases). Trimming left V 7 bases short and J 5 bases short, with 17 bases between. The CDR3 is made up of 14 amino acids. Per germline, CDR1 MNHEY and CDR2 SVGAGI.

Here the CDR3 DNA reads TGTGCCAGCAGGGTACTAGCGGGATCCACCGGGGAGCTGTTTTTT. It yields the protein CASRVLAGSTGELFF. The chain joins TRBV28 to TRBJ2-2; 10 positions match TRBD2. Losses at the gene ends were 6 bases for V and 4 bases for J; bases not matched to a gene: 5. The CDR3 extends over 15 amino acids. In germline, CDR1 is MDHEN, CDR2 SYDVKM.